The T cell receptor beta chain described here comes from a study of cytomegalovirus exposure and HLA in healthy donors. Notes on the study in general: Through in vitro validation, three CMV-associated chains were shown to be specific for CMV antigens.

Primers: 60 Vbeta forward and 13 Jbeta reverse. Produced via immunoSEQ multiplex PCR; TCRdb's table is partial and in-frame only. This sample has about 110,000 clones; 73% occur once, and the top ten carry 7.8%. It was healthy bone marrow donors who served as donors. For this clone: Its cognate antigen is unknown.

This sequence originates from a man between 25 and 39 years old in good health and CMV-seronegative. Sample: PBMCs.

This CDR3 is CASALEVGEQYF. The CDR3 DNA follows: TGTGCCAGCGCGCTAGAGGTCGGCGAGCAGTACTTC. The genes are TRBV6-6 and TRBJ2-7; no definite D call. CDR3 length: 12 amino acids. The V gene lost 8 bases and the J gene lost 6 bases, with 14 bases spanning the gap. Germline V gene lookup returns CDR1 MNHNY and CDR2 SVGAGI (reference sequence).